This TCR beta chain was sequenced in a study of T cells in Graves' hyperthyroidism and ophthalmopathy. The CDR3 sequence is 15 residues long. V was trimmed by 7 bases and J by 1 base, leaving 14 bases between them. Germline assignment: CDR1 MNHEY and CDR2 SVGEGT. Authors of the study amplified TCR beta CDR3 regions from RNA transcripts. Researchers ran a first-round RT-PCR on the TCR CDR3 using the HTBI primer set. TCRdb reprocessed the multiplex PCR reads with MiXCR, giving one entry per CDR3 protein. The sample consists of about 380,000 distinct CDR3 sequences, 14% of them appearing once. Pregnant or lactating patients were excluded, as were those with uncontrolled infection or other autoimmune disease. The authors obtained PBMCs from 9 to 10 ml of fresh peripheral blood. This clonotype was counted ten times or more.

Sequenced sample: blood. The sequence came from a woman aged 25 to 39 with Graves' ophthalmopathy. The chain joins TRBV6-2 or TRBV6-3 to TRBJ2-4; weak D call: TRBD2 (6 bases). CDR3 loop: CASTRTRGAKNIQYF. In DNA form, the CDR3 reads TGTGCCAGCACCCGGACTCGGGGGGCCAAAAACATTCAGTACTTC.